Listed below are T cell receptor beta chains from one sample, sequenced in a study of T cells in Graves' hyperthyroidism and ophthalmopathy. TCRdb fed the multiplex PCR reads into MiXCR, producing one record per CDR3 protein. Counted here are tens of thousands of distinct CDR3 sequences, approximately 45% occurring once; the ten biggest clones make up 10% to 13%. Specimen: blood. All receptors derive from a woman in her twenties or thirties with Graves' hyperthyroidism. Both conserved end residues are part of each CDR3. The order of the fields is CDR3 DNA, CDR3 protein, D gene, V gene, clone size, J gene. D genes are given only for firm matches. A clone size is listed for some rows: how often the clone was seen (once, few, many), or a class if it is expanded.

cdr3_nt: TGCAGTGCTAGAGGTAAAAGCATTCAGCCCCTGCATTTT
cdr3_aa: CSARGKSIQPLHF
d_call: .
v_call: TRBV20-1
clone_size: once
j_call: TRBJ1-5

cdr3_nt: TGTGCCAGCAGCAGGGGGAATGAGCAGTTCTTC
cdr3_aa: CASSRGNEQFF
d_call: .
v_call: TRBV11-2
clone_size: many
j_call: TRBJ2-1

cdr3_nt: TGTGCCAGTACCACCAGGGGAGTGATCACTGAAGCTTTCTTT
cdr3_aa: CASTTRGVITEAFF
d_call: .
v_call: TRBV19
clone_size: .
j_call: TRBJ1-1

cdr3_nt: TGCAGTGCTACGAACGGAGATACGCAGTATTTT
cdr3_aa: CSATNGDTQYF
d_call: .
v_call: TRBV20-1
clone_size: .
j_call: TRBJ2-3

cdr3_nt: TGTGCCAGTAGTATAGCCGGGCGGAGAGAGACCCAGTACTTC
cdr3_aa: CASSIAGRRETQYF
d_call: .
v_call: TRBV19
clone_size: .
j_call: TRBJ2-5

cdr3_nt: TGTGCCTGGAAACGGTTGCGGGAAGTAGATACGCAGTATTTT
cdr3_aa: CAWKRLREVDTQYF
d_call: .
v_call: TRBV30
clone_size: .
j_call: TRBJ2-3

cdr3_nt: TGTGCCATCAGTGAGTACACTGAAGCTCTCTTT
cdr3_aa: CAISEYTEALF
d_call: .
v_call: TRBV10-3
clone_size: .
j_call: TRBJ1-1

cdr3_nt: TGTGCCAGCACCCCCGGGCCAGATACGCAGTATTTT
cdr3_aa: CASTPGPDTQYF
d_call: .
v_call: TRBV2
clone_size: .
j_call: TRBJ2-3

cdr3_nt: TGCAGTGCTACAGCGGGTGGCCAAGAGACCCAGTACTTC
cdr3_aa: CSATAGGQETQYF
d_call: .
v_call: TRBV20-1
clone_size: medium-sized
j_call: TRBJ2-5

cdr3_nt: TGTGCCAGCAGCTGGATGGACAGGGGCTCTAGAGATACGCAGTATTTT
cdr3_aa: CASSWMDRGSRDTQYF
d_call: TRBD1
v_call: TRBV9
clone_size: .
j_call: TRBJ2-3

cdr3_nt: TGTGCCAGCAGCCCTGACAGGGGGCCAGCTTTCTTT
cdr3_aa: CASSPDRGPAFF
d_call: TRBD1
v_call: TRBV7-9
clone_size: .
j_call: TRBJ1-1

cdr3_nt: TGTGCCAGCAGCTTATGGACTAGCGTTAAAGAGACCCAGTACTTC
cdr3_aa: CASSLWTSVKETQYF
d_call: TRBD2
v_call: TRBV7-6
clone_size: few
j_call: TRBJ2-5

cdr3_nt: TGCAGTGCCCATAAAGTATACAATCAGCCCCAGCATTTT
cdr3_aa: CSAHKVYNQPQHF
d_call: .
v_call: TRBV20-1
clone_size: .
j_call: TRBJ1-5

cdr3_nt: TGCAGTGCTGCATTCCCTAAGGGGGCAGGGGCCAACGTCCTGACTTTC
cdr3_aa: CSAAFPKGAGANVLTF
d_call: TRBD1
v_call: TRBV20-1
clone_size: once
j_call: TRBJ2-6

cdr3_nt: TGTGCCAGCGGCCAAAAGCTCCGCCCAACTGGGGCCAACGTCCTGACTTTC
cdr3_aa: CASGQKLRPTGANVLTF
d_call: .
v_call: TRBV3-1
clone_size: .
j_call: TRBJ2-6

cdr3_nt: TGCGCCAGACCCCCGTGCGGCCTTAGCAATCAGCCCCAGCATTTT
cdr3_aa: CARPPCGLSNQPQHF
d_call: .
v_call: TRBV10-2
clone_size: few
j_call: TRBJ1-5

cdr3_nt: TGTGCTAGAAAAGTCGGCGGGACAGGGGAATACGAGCAGTACTTC
cdr3_aa: CARKVGGTGEYEQYF
d_call: TRBD1
v_call: TRBV7-7
clone_size: once
j_call: TRBJ2-7

cdr3_nt: TGCGCCAGCAGCTTGTCCCACGGACGGGGAGGGAACACCCAGTACTTC
cdr3_aa: CASSLSHGRGGNTQYF
d_call: TRBD2
v_call: TRBV5-1
clone_size: .
j_call: TRBJ2-5

cdr3_nt: TGTGCCAGCAGCCCTTACAAAGAGACCCAGTACTTC
cdr3_aa: CASSPYKETQYF
d_call: .
v_call: TRBV7-6
clone_size: .
j_call: TRBJ2-5

cdr3_nt: TGTGCCACCAGTGCCACACCGGGACAGAACACCGGGGAGCTGTTTTTT
cdr3_aa: CATSATPGQNTGELFF
d_call: .
v_call: TRBV24-1
clone_size: medium-sized
j_call: TRBJ2-2